The 30 T cell receptor beta chains listed next were all sequenced from one sample in a study of T cells in localized non-small cell lung cancer. The data were produced by immunoSEQ multiplex PCR, yet TCRdb's version contains in-frame clones alone and is incomplete. The sample yields roughly 70,000 clones, around 85% seen once. Sequenced here: peripheral blood, sampled before any cancer treatment. These receptors were obtained from a male donor aged 60 or over with stage III squamous cell lung carcinoma.

This clone has just a few counts. V usage is TRBV9 and J usage is TRBJ1-6; 7 bases match TRBD1. The CDR3 runs 14 residues. The V gene end was trimmed by 2 bases and the J gene end by 7 bases; junction bases not matched to a gene: 3. Germline loops: CDR1 SGDLS, CDR2 YYNGEE. DNA of the CDR3: TGTGCCAGCAGCGTTACAGGGGAAAATTCACCCCTCCACTTT. Translation: CASSVTGENSPLHF.

This clone was picked up one time. The rearrangement links TRBV27 to TRBJ1-6; no definite D call. Deletions cut 8 bases from V and 7 bases from J, with 18 bases between. From germline, CDR1 is MNHEY and CDR2 SMNVEV (reference sequence). The CDR3 loop spans 15 amino acids. The CDR3 sequence is CASRTGGMGNSPLHF. In nucleotides, the CDR3 is TGTGCCAGCCGCACCGGAGGAATGGGGAATTCACCCCTCCACTTT.

The V and J genes are TRBV29-1 and TRBJ1-5, with D possibly being TRBD1 (6 bases). Trimming removed 6 bases at V and 2 bases at J, with 20 bases between. The germline gives CDR1 SQVTM, CDR2 ANQGSEA. The CDR3 consists of 16 residues. The CDR3 bases are TGCAGCGTCGCCGGGGGCAGGGGCAGTGGCAATCAGCCCCAGCATTTT. It is translated as CSVAGGRGSGNQPQHF.

The gene calls are TRBV29-1 and TRBJ2-7, with D perhaps TRBD1 (5 bases). CDR1 SQVTM and CDR2 ANQGSEA come from the germline V gene. The CDR3 runs to 13 residues. With 3 bases removed from V and 0 bases from J, the gap between germline ends came to 9 bases. As DNA, the CDR3 is TGCAGCGTTGACGGGCAGGGCTCCTACGAGCAGTACTTC. Amino acid sequence: CSVDGQGSYEQYF.

The rearrangement links TRBV27 to TRBJ1-1; 10 nucleotides agree with TRBD1. After removal of 3 bases from V and 6 bases from J, the junction contained 7 bases not matched to a gene. CDR3 length: 15 amino acids. Germline V gene data show CDR1 as MNHEY and CDR2 as SMNVEV (reference sequence). The CDR3 loop reads CASSFTGTGASEAFF. The CDR3 nucleotides read TGTGCCAGCAGTTTTACCGGGACAGGGGCTTCTGAAGCTTTCTTT.

The chain combines TRBV30 with TRBJ1-1, with D tentatively TRBD1 (5 bases). The CDR3 sequence is 15 residues long. Trimming took off 0 bases at V and 1 base at J, with 12 bases between the two ends. CDR1 GTSNPN and CDR2 SVGIG come from the germline V gene (reference sequence). CDR3: CAWSVLRQRNTEAFF. The CDR3, as DNA: TGTGCCTGGAGTGTGTTAAGACAGCGGAACACTGAAGCTTTCTTT.

The gene calls are TRBV5-1 and TRBJ1-1; D not certain. The CDR3 sequence is 15 residues long. Trimming took 0 bases from V and 3 from J, leaving 12 bases between them. Per germline, CDR1 SGHRS and CDR2 YFSETQ. This CDR3 reads CASSLEGNPHTEAFF. As DNA, the CDR3 is TGCGCCAGCAGCTTGGAAGGCAACCCGCACACTGAAGCTTTCTTT.

V is TRBV7-2 and J is TRBJ2-2; TRBD2 is a possible D gene (7 bases). V was clipped by 1 base and J by 7 bases, with 16 bases between them. This CDR3 has 16 residues. Germline values: CDR1 SGHTA, CDR2 FQGNSA. As DNA, the CDR3 is TGTGCCAGCAGCTTAGGAATCGGGGGGCGGGACGGGGAGCTGTTTTTT. Residues: CASSLGIGGRDGELFF.

The V and J genes are TRBV28 and TRBJ1-1, with D maybe TRBD1 (5 bases). V was pared by 9 bases and J by 4 bases, with 15 bases between. The germline gives CDR1 MDHEN, CDR2 SYDVKM. This CDR3 spans 13 amino acids. The CDR3: CASFRAFSTEAFF. The CDR3 DNA sequence: TGTGCCAGTTTCAGGGCCTTCAGCACTGAAGCTTTCTTT.

The chain uses TRBV9 and TRBJ2-5; TRBD2 matches 10 bases. Trimming cost V 0 bases and J 1 base; bases outside gene matches: 3. The CDR3 loop spans 16 amino acids. CDR1 is SGDLS and CDR2 is YYNGEE in the germline V gene. The CDR3 region is CASSVGTSGGQETQYF. In DNA, the CDR3 is TGTGCCAGCAGCGTAGGGACTAGCGGAGGCCAAGAGACCCAGTACTTC.

This clone was recorded once. The rearrangement uses TRBV5-6 and TRBJ1-2, with a weak D call TRBD1 (5 bases). The germline V gene encodes CDR1 SGHDT and CDR2 YYEEEE. V shed 0 bases and J shed 3 bases, with 15 bases lying between them. The CDR3 has 16 amino acids. Here the CDR3 DNA reads TGTGCCAGCAGCTTGGCCGGGACCGCTGGGTACTATGGCTACACCTTC. Amino acids: CASSLAGTAGYYGYTF.

The J gene is TRBJ1-1, the V gene TRBV11-2, with D maybe TRBD1 (6 bases). Germline assignment: CDR1 SGHAT and CDR2 FQNNGV. Trimming took 1 base from V and 4 from J, leaving 10 bases between them. The CDR3 is 14 amino acids. DNA of the CDR3: TGTGCCAGCAGCTTAGTGGGGGCCGTCACTGAAGCTTTCTTT. Amino acid sequence: CASSLVGAVTEAFF. Filled out from reference TRBV11-2 and TRBJ1-1, the complete variable domain reads EAGVAQSPRYKIIEKRQSVAFWCNPISGHATLYWYQQILGQGPKLLIQFQNNGVVDDSQLPKDRFSAERLKGVDSTLKIQPAKLEDSAVYLCASSLVGAVTEAFFGQGTRLTVV.

The chain employs TRBV10-3 and TRBJ2-1, with D perhaps being TRBD1 or TRBD2 (6 bases each). Trimming removed 7 bases at V and 9 bases at J, with 13 bases between. CDR1 and CDR2 (germline): ENHRY, SYGVKD. CDR3 length: 12 residues. CDR3 sequence reads: CAITSGGGEQFF. The CDR3 DNA reads TGTGCCATCACCTCAGGAGGGGGTGAGCAGTTCTTC.

The chain uses TRBV5-1 and TRBJ1-1; the D is unclear. V was trimmed by 0 bases and J by 3 bases, leaving 6 bases between them. The CDR3 extends over 13 amino acids. Germline V gives CDR1 SGHRS, CDR2 YFSETQ. CDR3 protein: CASSLETDTEAFF. In DNA, the CDR3 is TGCGCCAGCAGCTTGGAGACCGACACTGAAGCTTTCTTT.

The V and J genes are TRBV7-9 and TRBJ1-2; D remains ambiguous. Deletions cut 2 bases from V and 1 base from J, with 8 bases between. There are 14 residues in the CDR3. Germline assignment: CDR1 SEHNR and CDR2 FQNEAQ (reference sequence). DNA for the CDR3: TGTGCCAGCAGCTTAAGTGGGGTTAACTATGGCTACACCTTC. As protein: CASSLSGVNYGYTF. Combining the CDR3 with reference TRBV7-9 and TRBJ1-2 gives the whole variable domain DTGVSQNPRHKITKRGQNVTFRCDPISEHNRLYWYRQTLGQGPEFLTYFQNEAQLEKSRLLSDRFSAERPKGSFSTLEIQRTEQGDSAMYLCASSLSGVNYGYTFGSGTRLTVV.

CDR3 coding DNA: TGTGCCAGCAGCGCCCAGACTGAAGCTTTCTTT. Encoded protein: CASSAQTEAFF. The rearrangement joins TRBV9 to TRBJ1-1; D not certain. The length of the CDR3 is 11 residues. The V end was cut by 3 bases, the J end by 5 bases, with 5 bases between. Germline CDR1 SGDLS, CDR2 YYNGEE.

The rearrangement links TRBV5-1 to TRBJ2-3, with a weak D call TRBD1 (6 bases). Germline V gene data show CDR1 as SGHRS and CDR2 as YFSETQ. V was clipped by 0 bases and J by 2 bases, with 10 bases between them. The CDR3 spans 15 residues. In nucleotides, the CDR3 is TGCGCCAGCAGCTTGGAAAGGACAGACACAGATACGCAGTATTTT. Its protein is CASSLERTDTDTQYF.

This chain joins TRBV19 and TRBJ1-1; TRBD1 matches at 8 bases. With V trimmed by 0 bases and J by 2 bases, 8 bases remained unmatched. The germline V gene encodes CDR1 LNHDA and CDR2 SQIVND (reference sequence). The CDR3 length is 17 residues. Here the CDR3 DNA reads TGTGCCAGTAGTATAGATTTAAGGACAGGGATTAACACTGAAGCTTTCTTT. This codes for CASSIDLRTGINTEAFF. Using reference TRBV19 and TRBJ1-1 for the parts outside the CDR3, the full variable domain is DGGITQSPKYLFRKEGQNVTLSCEQNLNHDAMYWYRQDPGQGLRLIYYSQIVNDFQKGDIAEGYSVSREKKESFPLTVTSAQKNPTAFYLCASSIDLRTGINTEAFFGQGTRLTVV.

This clone occurred once. J is TRBJ1-6 and V is TRBV9; no firm D call. V lost 2 bases to trimming and J lost 7 bases, with 19 bases between them. Germline CDR1 reads SGDLS; CDR2 reads YYNGEE. The CDR3 is 17 amino acids. CDR3 bases: TGTGCCAGCAGCGTCTCCGACCTTATCCCACGGAATTCACCCCTCCACTTT. It yields the protein CASSVSDLIPRNSPLHF.

The V gene is TRBV18, the J gene TRBJ2-5; 9 bases map to TRBD2. The CDR3 is 14 residues long. Germline V CDR1 and CDR2: KGHSH, LQKENI. V was clipped by 3 bases and J by 3 bases; unmatched bases: 2. CDR3 bases: TGTGCCAGCTCACCCGGCGGGGGGGAAGAGACCCAGTACTTC. Amino acids: CASSPGGGEETQYF.

The J gene is TRBJ2-5, the V gene TRBV27; the D gene is possibly TRBD2 (5 bases). Trimming removed 6 bases at V and 1 base at J, with 12 bases between. Germline CDR1 and CDR2: MNHEY and SMNVEV (reference sequence). The CDR3 length is 14 residues. The CDR3 DNA is TGTGCCAGCAGAAGGTCGGGGATCCAAGAGACCCAGTACTTC. Its protein is CASRRSGIQETQYF.

The sample holds one count of this clone. The chain carries TRBV7-2 and TRBJ2-7; D ambiguous. The CDR3 sequence is 16 residues long. V gave up 2 bases and J gave up 0 bases, with 14 bases separating them. Germline V gene sequence: CDR1 SGHTA, CDR2 FQGNSA. The CDR3 loop is CASSLSTTAVSYEQYF. The CDR3 DNA is TGTGCCAGCAGCTTAAGTACGACGGCTGTCTCCTACGAGCAGTACTTC.

To note about this clone: Its ends do not fully match the called genes, so a read error is possible. V and J are TRBV6-6 and TRBJ1-5; 11 bases align to TRBD1. The CDR3 has 16 amino acids. Germline V gene lookup returns CDR1 MNHNY and CDR2 SVGAGI (reference sequence). The CDR3 coding sequence is TGTGCCGGCAGGACAGGGGGCAGGGATAGCAATCAGCCCCAGCATTTT. Translating it yields CAGRTGGRDSNQPQHF.

V is TRBV5-1 and J is TRBJ2-3; possibly TRBD2 for D (5 bases). The germline V and J ends were trimmed by 4 bases and 2 bases, with 8 bases remaining between them. This CDR3 is 13 amino acids long. Germline CDR1 is SGHRS and CDR2 is YFSETQ. This chain's CDR3 is CASSPGDTDTQYF. CDR3 in DNA: TGCGCCAGCAGCCCCGGGGACACAGATACGCAGTATTTT.

A few counts support this clone. This chain uses TRBV6-4 with TRBJ1-1; D is undetermined. There are 13 residues in the CDR3. Trimming stripped 5 bases from V and 4 bases from J, with 11 bases between. The germline CDR1 and CDR2 sequences are MRHNA and SNTAGT. CDR3 region: CASSRWEGTEAFF. CDR3 nucleotide sequence: TGTGCCAGCAGTCGGTGGGAGGGCACTGAAGCTTTCTTT.

V usage is TRBV19 and J usage is TRBJ1-1; D not resolved. The CDR3 runs 15 residues. V gave up 4 bases and J gave up 4 bases, with 16 bases separating them. Germline-derived CDR1 and CDR2 are LNHDA and SQIVND (reference sequence). The CDR3 DNA is TGTGCCAGTAGTAAAAACTCCGATGGGGTCACTGAAGCTTTCTTT. Translated: CASSKNSDGVTEAFF.

This rearrangement joins TRBV14 to TRBJ1-1, with 8 positions matching TRBD1. Per germline, CDR1 SGHDN and CDR2 FVKESK. Trimming took 5 bases from V and 5 from J; bases not matched to a gene: 7. This CDR3 spans 14 amino acids. CDR3 residues: CASSKGQVRTEAFF. CDR3 coding DNA: TGTGCCAGCAGCAAGGGACAGGTCCGTACTGAAGCTTTCTTT.

A word on this clone: One end of the junction fails to match germline, which may point to a read error. The rearrangement links TRBV29-1 to TRBJ1-1; the D gene is possibly TRBD1 (5 bases). This CDR3 has 12 residues. Germline loops: CDR1 SQVTM, CDR2 ANQGSEA. The CDR3 reads CSADLPGGGLVF. The CDR3 DNA reads TGCAGCGCCGACCTGCCCGGGGGGGGACTCGTCTTT.

The chain carries TRBV9 and TRBJ2-2; 7 positions match TRBD1. The ends lost 5 bases at V and 2 bases at J; junction bases unmatched: 9. The germline CDR1 and CDR2 sequences are SGDLS and YYNGEE. This CDR3 has 16 amino acids. The CDR3 nucleotides read TGTGCCAGCAGAAAGACAGGGATCGAAAACACCGGGGAGCTGTTTTTT. It encodes CASRKTGIENTGELFF.

The genes are TRBV13 and TRBJ1-4, with D maybe TRBD1 (5 bases). From germline, CDR1 is PRHDT and CDR2 FYEKMQ (reference sequence). The CDR3 runs 14 residues. Trimming left V 2 bases short and J 4 bases short, with 8 bases between. CDR3 in amino acids: CASSLWDGNEKLFF. CDR3 bases: TGTGCCAGCAGCTTATGGGACGGTAATGAAAAACTGTTTTTT.